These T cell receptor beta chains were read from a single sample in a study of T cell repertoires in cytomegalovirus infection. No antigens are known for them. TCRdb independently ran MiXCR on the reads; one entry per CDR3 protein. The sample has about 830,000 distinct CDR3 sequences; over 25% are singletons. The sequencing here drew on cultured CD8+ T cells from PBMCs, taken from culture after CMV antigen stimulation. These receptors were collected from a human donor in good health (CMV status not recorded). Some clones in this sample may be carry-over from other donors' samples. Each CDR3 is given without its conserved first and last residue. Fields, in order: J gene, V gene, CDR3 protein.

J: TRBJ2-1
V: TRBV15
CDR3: ATSTRDRYNEQF

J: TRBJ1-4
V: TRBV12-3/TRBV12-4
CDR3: ASSLVGQVTNEKLF

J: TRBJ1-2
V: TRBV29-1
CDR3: SVRDSTPYFYT

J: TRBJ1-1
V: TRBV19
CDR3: ASNLLPGTGRTEAF

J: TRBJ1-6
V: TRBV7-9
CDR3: ASSRTTGNDSPLH

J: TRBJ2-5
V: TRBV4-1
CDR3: ASSLWAAPQETQY

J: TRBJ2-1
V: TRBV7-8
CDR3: ASSQGTEYNEQF

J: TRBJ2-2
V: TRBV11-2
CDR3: ASSPGRVNTGELF

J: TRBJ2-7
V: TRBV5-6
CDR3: ASTSDRGPYEQY

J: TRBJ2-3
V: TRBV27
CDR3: ASNIGGWSTDTQY

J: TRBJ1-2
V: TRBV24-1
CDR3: ATSDLRGYT

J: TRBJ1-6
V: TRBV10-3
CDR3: AISEDAGEHSPLH

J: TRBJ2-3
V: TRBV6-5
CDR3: ASSSSPGQGAIRDTQY